The next 22 T cell receptor beta chains were all read from a single sample in a study of PD-1 blockade in classical Hodgkin lymphoma. Relapse after autologous stem cell transplantation occurred in every patient, and brentuximab vedotin exposure varied. Out of thawed PBMCs, magnetic negative selection purified CD4+ T cells. This table comes from immunoSEQ multiplex PCR, and its TCRdb copy is limited to in-frame clones, with some not included. This table holds under 15,000 clones, 65% to 80% found once. Sequencing was performed on CD4+ T cells from blood, taken at baseline. These receptors were obtained from a human donor with classical Hodgkin lymphoma.

The chain joins TRBV6-4 to TRBJ1-1, with D unresolved. Germline V CDR1 and CDR2: MRHNA, SNTAGT. The V end lost 4 bases, the J end lost 1 base, and 7 bases lay between the germline ends. The CDR3 is 13 residues long. Here the CDR3 DNA reads TGTGCCAGCAGTGCGACAAGGAACACTGAAGCTTTCTTT. As protein: CASSATRNTEAFF.

The chain is built from TRBV7-2 and TRBJ2-5; 7 nucleotides match TRBD1. J lost 9 bases, V lost 1 base, and 8 bases had no gene match. The germline gives CDR1 SGHTA, CDR2 FQGNSA. The CDR3 spans 14 residues. The CDR3 region is CASSLVAGGLAQYF. DNA of the CDR3: TGTGCCAGCAGCTTAGTCGCAGGGGGTTTGGCCCAGTACTTC.

This clone has just one count. The J gene is TRBJ2-6, the V gene TRBV19; 8 positions agree with TRBD2. Looked up from germline, CDR1 is LNHDA and CDR2 is SQIVND (reference sequence). J lost 0 bases, V lost 5 bases, and 18 bases had no gene match. The CDR3 runs 21 residues. CDR3 region: CASSQHTLLAGSYSGANVLTF. The CDR3 DNA sequence: TGTGCCAGTAGTCAACATACCCTCCTAGCGGGCTCCTACTCTGGGGCCAACGTCCTGACTTTC.

A few counts support this clone. The chain uses TRBV2 and TRBJ2-7, with TRBD1 matching 11 bases. The CDR3 is 12 residues long. The germline V gene has CDR1 SNHLY and CDR2 FYNNEI. The J segment lost 4 bases and the V segment lost 10 bases, leaving 3 bases of the junction unmatched. CDR3 sequence reads: CATGQGAYEQYF. The CDR3 nucleotides are TGTGCCACCGGACAGGGGGCATACGAGCAGTACTTC.

The chain carries TRBV4-3 and TRBJ2-7, with 7 bases matching TRBD2. This CDR3 region has 13 residues. Germline loops: CDR1 LGHNA, CDR2 YSLEER. Germline trimming cut 4 bases from V and 9 bases from J; bases unmatched to any gene: 9. The CDR3 loop reads CASSLRGGLGQYF. Written as DNA, the CDR3 is TGCGCCAGCAGCCTCCGGGGAGGGTTAGGGCAGTACTTC.

The genes are TRBV11-2 and TRBJ2-7; no definite D call. In germline, CDR1 is SGHAT, CDR2 FQNNGV. This CDR3 spans 14 amino acids. V shed 6 bases and J shed 0 bases, with 12 bases lying between them. The CDR3 protein is CASSYGRSSYEQYF. DNA of the CDR3: TGTGCCAGCAGTTACGGACGGAGCTCCTACGAGCAGTACTTC.

The chain uses TRBV5-5 and TRBJ2-3; 9 nucleotides line up with TRBD1. With V trimmed by 3 bases and J by 3 bases, 11 bases remained unmatched. This CDR3 is built from 17 residues. Germline V CDR1 and CDR2: SGHKS, YYEKEE (reference sequence). CDR3: CASSSYTSDRGTDTQYF. The CDR3 nucleotides read TGTGCCAGCAGCTCTTACACCTCGGACAGGGGAACAGATACGCAGTATTTT.

This clone was detected once. The chain links TRBV4-1 to TRBJ2-1; 11 positions match TRBD2. Trimming at V came to 4 bases and at J to 9 bases, leaving 5 bases not matched to a gene. Germline V gene lookup returns CDR1 MGHRA and CDR2 YSYEKL. This CDR3 has 14 amino acids. The CDR3 DNA is TGCGCCAGCAGCCTGGGACTAGCGGATATTGAGCAGTTCTTC. It encodes CASSLGLADIEQFF.

The rearrangement joins TRBV7-2 to TRBJ2-7; 7 bases are a match to TRBD1. J lost 2 bases, V lost 5 bases, and 6 bases had no gene match. CDR3 length: 14 residues. Germline loops: CDR1 SGHTA, CDR2 FQGNSA. In DNA, the CDR3 is TGTGCCAGCAGCCTAACGGACAGGACCTACGAGCAGTACTTC. As protein: CASSLTDRTYEQYF.

The gene calls are TRBV4-2 and TRBJ2-3; D is undetermined. The V end was cut by 0 bases, the J end by 4 bases, with 8 bases between. The CDR3 totals 14 residues. CDR1 LGHNA and CDR2 YNFKEQ come from the germline V gene. CDR3 in amino acids: CASSQDTRSDTQYF. The CDR3 nucleotides read TGTGCCAGCAGCCAAGATACGAGGTCAGATACGCAGTATTTT.

The chain uses TRBV19 and TRBJ2-2, with 9 bases identical to TRBD2. Germline assignment: CDR1 LNHDA and CDR2 SQIVND (reference sequence). The ends lost 6 bases at V and 4 bases at J; junction bases unmatched: 9. This CDR3 region has 16 residues. As DNA, the CDR3 is TGTGCCAGTAGCCCAGCGGGGGGCCGGGGCACCGGGGAGCTGTTTTTT. Protein: CASSPAGGRGTGELFF.

The chain carries TRBV13 and TRBJ2-5; TRBD1 agrees at 8 bases. The CDR3 totals 14 residues. V shed 6 bases, J shed 5 bases, and the junction held 8 bases outside the gene matches. The V gene's germline CDR1 is PRHDT and CDR2 FYEKMQ (reference sequence). The CDR3 here is CASRTTGEEETQYF. The DNA of the CDR3 is TGTGCCAGCAGGACGACAGGGGAGGAGGAGACCCAGTACTTC.

The chain couples TRBV5-6 to TRBJ2-1; D not resolved. CDR1 is SGHDT, CDR2 YYEEEE, per germline. There are 14 residues in the CDR3. With 4 bases removed from V and 5 bases from J, the gap between germline ends came to 13 bases. The CDR3 DNA follows: TGTGCCAGCAGCAAAGTTGATTTCAACAATGAGCAGTTCTTC. Translated: CASSKVDFNNEQFF.

J is TRBJ2-5 and V is TRBV28, with 8 bases that match TRBD2. This CDR3 comprises 15 residues. CDR1 and CDR2 (germline): MDHEN, SYDVKM. The ends lost 2 bases at V and 5 bases at J; junction bases unmatched: 7. The chain's CDR3 is CASSLLRGGRETQYF. The CDR3 DNA reads TGTGCCAGCAGTTTACTTCGGGGGGGGCGGGAGACCCAGTACTTC.

The rearrangement joins TRBV7-2 to TRBJ1-5; a weak D match, TRBD1 (5 bases). The CDR3 is made up of 15 amino acids. V lost 6 bases to trimming and J lost 3 bases, with 15 bases between them. The germline V gene encodes CDR1 SGHTA and CDR2 FQGNSA. The CDR3 spells CASRLDRQSNQPQHF. CDR3 coding DNA: TGTGCCAGCAGGCTAGACAGACAATCCAATCAGCCCCAGCATTTT.

The chain employs TRBV11-2 and TRBJ2-1; D gene uncertain. Germline V gives CDR1 SGHAT, CDR2 FQNNGV. V lost 5 bases and J 3 bases, leaving 8 bases between the germline ends. CDR3 length: 13 residues. This CDR3 reads CASSPEVYNEQFF. The CDR3 nucleotides read TGTGCCAGCAGCCCAGAGGTCTACAATGAGCAGTTCTTC. Full variable domain (remainder filled in from reference TRBV11-2 and TRBJ2-1): EAGVAQSPRYKIIEKRQSVAFWCNPISGHATLYWYQQILGQGPKLLIQFQNNGVVDDSQLPKDRFSAERLKGVDSTLKIQPAKLEDSAVYLCASSPEVYNEQFFGPGTRLTVL.

V and J are TRBV11-3 and TRBJ2-3; 8 nucleotides match TRBD1. Trimming cost V 5 bases and J 6 bases; bases outside gene matches: 13. CDR3 length: 16 residues. Germline CDR1 reads SGHNT; CDR2 reads YENEEA. CDR3 loop: CASSPRTGGLGDTQYF. CDR3 bases: TGTGCCAGCAGCCCCCGAACAGGGGGTTTGGGGGATACGCAGTATTTT.

CDR3 coding DNA: TGTGCCAGCAGCAACCGGGTCTCGAACACTGAAGCTTTCTTT. The encoded protein is CASSNRVSNTEAFF. The chain joins TRBV11-2 to TRBJ1-1; D not certain. V was trimmed by 5 bases and J by 1 base, leaving 11 bases between them. Germline V CDR1 and CDR2: SGHAT, FQNNGV. The CDR3 contains 14 residues.

The V and J genes are TRBV7-3 and TRBJ2-3; 8 bases line up with TRBD1. Germline assignment: CDR1 SGHTA and CDR2 FQGTGA. The junction had 8 bases not matched to a gene; V was cut back by 5 bases and J by 1 base. The CDR3 sequence is 16 residues long. CDR3 nucleotides: TGTGCCAGCAGCCCCCAGGGGGCGTTTGGCACAGATACGCAGTATTTT. Protein: CASSPQGAFGTDTQYF.

This sequence joins TRBV7-9 and TRBJ2-5; 8 nucleotides line up with TRBD1. The CDR3 is made up of 16 amino acids. V shed 5 bases and J 2 bases; nucleotides not matched to a gene: 10. Germline loops: CDR1 SEHNR, CDR2 FQNEAQ (reference sequence). This CDR3 reads CASSASRDRRQETQYF. The CDR3, as DNA: TGTGCCAGCAGCGCCAGCCGGGACAGGAGACAAGAGACCCAGTACTTC.

The chain recombines TRBV7-2 with TRBJ1-1; D perhaps matches TRBD1 (6 bases). V lost 5 bases to trimming and J lost 6 bases, with 16 bases between them. The CDR3 has 14 amino acids. Looked up from germline, CDR1 is SGHTA and CDR2 is FQGNSA. Here the CDR3 DNA reads TGTGCCAGCAGCCGAGAGGGGGGTAGGGCTGAAGCTTTCTTT. This codes for CASSREGGRAEAFF.

This clone has only a few counts. The rearrangement uses TRBV28 and TRBJ1-2; 7 positions match TRBD1. Germline lookup yields CDR1 MDHEN and CDR2 SYDVKM. CDR3 length: 12 amino acids. V lost 8 bases to trimming and J lost 6 bases; unmatched junction nucleotides: 6. CDR3 sequence: CASQTGPDGYTF. The CDR3 coding sequence is TGTGCCAGCCAGACAGGGCCAGATGGCTACACCTTC.